This T cell receptor (beta chain) stems from a study of T and B cells in COVID-19 patients. Multiplex PCR with BIOMED2 TRB-A/B primer pools amplified TRB rearrangements. TCRdb fed the multiplex PCR reads into MiXCR, producing one record per CDR3 protein. This table holds approximately 13,000 distinct CDR3 sequences, 28% found once. This clonotype was seen more than once but under ten times. Trimming shortened V by 4 bases and J by 7 bases, and 14 bases separated the two germline ends. The CDR3 totals 14 residues. From blood, roughly 220-550 ng of genomic DNA served as TRB template. This TCR came from a human donor who had recovered from COVID-19. Sequencing input: blood. This sequence joins TRBV12-3 or TRBV12-4 and TRBJ1-5; no clear D gene. The CDR3 loop reads CASSSGGRKQPQHF. CDR3 in DNA: TGTGCCAGCAGTTCCGGCGGGCGAAAACAGCCCCAGCATTTT.